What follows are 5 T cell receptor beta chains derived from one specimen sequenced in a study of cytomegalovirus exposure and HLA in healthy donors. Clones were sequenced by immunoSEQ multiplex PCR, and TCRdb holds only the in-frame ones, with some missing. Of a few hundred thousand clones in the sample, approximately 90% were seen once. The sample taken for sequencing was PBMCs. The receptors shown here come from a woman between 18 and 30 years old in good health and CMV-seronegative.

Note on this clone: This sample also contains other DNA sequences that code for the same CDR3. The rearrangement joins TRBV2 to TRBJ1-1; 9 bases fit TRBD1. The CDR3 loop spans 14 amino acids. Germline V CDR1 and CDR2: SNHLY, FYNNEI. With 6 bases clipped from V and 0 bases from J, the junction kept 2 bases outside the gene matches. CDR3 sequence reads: CASRGTGLNTEAFF. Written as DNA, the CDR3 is TGTGCCAGCAGGGGGACAGGGCTGAACACTGAAGCTTTCTTT.

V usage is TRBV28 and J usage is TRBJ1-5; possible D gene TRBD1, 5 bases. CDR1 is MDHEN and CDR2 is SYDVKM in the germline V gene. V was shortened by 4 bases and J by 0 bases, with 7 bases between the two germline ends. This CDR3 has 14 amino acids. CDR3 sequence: CASSSRVSNQPQHF. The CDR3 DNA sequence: TGTGCCAGCAGTTCCAGGGTTAGCAATCAGCCCCAGCATTTT.

CDR3 sequence (DNA): TGCGCCAGCAGCCTCCAAAGGGGTGGCACTGAAGCTTTCTTT. Encoded protein: CASSLQRGGTEAFF. The chain uses TRBV5-1 and TRBJ1-1, with D possibly TRBD1 on 5 matching bases. V dropped 4 bases and J dropped 4 bases, with 14 bases sitting between them. CDR1 SGHRS and CDR2 YFSETQ come from the germline V gene. The CDR3 has 14 amino acids.

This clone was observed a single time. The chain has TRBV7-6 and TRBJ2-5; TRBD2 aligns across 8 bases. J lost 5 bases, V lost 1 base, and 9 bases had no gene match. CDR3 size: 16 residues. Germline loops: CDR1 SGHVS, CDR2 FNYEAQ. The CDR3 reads CASSLEAGVIGETQYF. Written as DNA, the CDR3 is TGTGCCAGCAGCTTAGAAGCGGGAGTAATAGGGGAGACCCAGTACTTC.

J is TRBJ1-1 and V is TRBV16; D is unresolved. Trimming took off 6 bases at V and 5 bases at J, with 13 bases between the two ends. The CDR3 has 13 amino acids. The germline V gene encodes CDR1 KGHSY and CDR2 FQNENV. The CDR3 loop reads CASSREGGTEAFF. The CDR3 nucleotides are TGTGCCAGCAGTAGGGAGGGAGGGACTGAAGCTTTCTTT.